Listed below are T cell receptor beta chains from one sample, sequenced in a study of neurological immune-mediated disorders. TCRdb ran MiXCR on the 5' RACE reads and lists one entry per CDR3 protein. Of about 16,000 distinct CDR3 sequences in the sample, less than 25% were seen once. The sample comprised PBMCs. The receptors originated from a man aged 45-65 years in good health. CDR3s include the opening cysteine and the closing phenylalanine or tryptophan. The D gene is left open where the match is weak.

>TRBV20-1|13|TRBJ2-7|TRBD2
CSAYPSGSYEQYF
>TRBV7-9|13|TRBJ2-5|-
CASSLAPAETQYF
>TRBV4-3|16|TRBJ2-2|-
CASSQGPIGNTGELFF
>TRBV5-5|12|TRBJ2-1|TRBD1
CASSRDRFEQFF
>TRBV28|15|TRBJ2-1|TRBD2
CASSPGGASYNEQFF
>TRBV20-1|12|TRBJ2-3|-
CSASPQTNTQYF
>TRBV20-1|15|TRBJ1-1|TRBD1
CSARRAGGLNTEAFF
>TRBV6-6|16|TRBJ2-5|TRBD1
CASSIAPGTGEETQYF
>TRBV20-1|14|TRBJ1-4|-
CSARHWTLNEKLFF
>TRBV5-6|12|TRBJ2-1|-
CASSLIGAEQFF
>TRBV5-1|11|TRBJ2-1|TRBD2
CASRGEYEQFF
>TRBV29-1|13|TRBJ2-3|-
CSVEPGGTDTQYF
>TRBV20-1|12|TRBJ2-1|-
CSMGPAYNEQFF
>TRBV20-1|16|TRBJ2-2|TRBD1
CSASGPGQGSAGELFF
>TRBV7-2|16|TRBJ2-1|-
CASSTQGSVSYNEQFF
>TRBV5-1|15|TRBJ1-4|TRBD1
CASKDRGGTNEKLFF
>TRBV20-1|15|TRBJ2-7|-
CSAREPGRGADEQYF
>TRBV6-1|15|TRBJ2-7|TRBD2
CASTLTSGRFYEQYF
>TRBV7-2|16|TRBJ1-2|-
CASSYRSGGGHYGYTF
>TRBV6-6|18|TRBJ2-6|TRBD1
CASSYRGQLISGANVLTF
>TRBV14|16|TRBJ2-1|-
CASSQGIGNLNNEQFF
>TRBV6-1|18|TRBJ2-3|-
CASSERDGPYRAEDTQYF
>TRBV4-3|18|TRBJ1-5|-
CASSQVSPRGGVNQPQHF
>TRBV20-1|9|TRBJ2-5|-
CSAPETQYF
>TRBV7-2|14|TRBJ2-6|-
CASRLASGANVLTF
>TRBV9|16|TRBJ1-4|TRBD1
CASSAAGGPTNEKLFF
>TRBV9|15|TRBJ2-1|TRBD2
CASSVSGTSYNEQFF
>TRBV10-3|13|TRBJ2-1|TRBD2
CAISSGSHNEQFF
>TRBV29-1|13|TRBJ2-1|TRBD2
CSVGLAGDNEQFF
>TRBV6-2/TRBV6-3|15|TRBJ2-2|-
CATRVQLANTGELFF
>TRBV11-2|13|TRBJ1-1|-
CASSFSRGAEAFF
>TRBV5-1|16|TRBJ2-1|TRBD2
CASSLGGGTLTHEQFF
>TRBV5-1|15|TRBJ2-1|-
CASSLDVGEFNEQFF
>TRBV20-1|15|TRBJ2-5|-
CSAREGKSGRETQYF
>TRBV12-3/TRBV12-4|13|TRBJ2-5|-
CASSLSAGETQYF
>TRBV7-2|15|TRBJ1-1|TRBD1
CASSLEWTGRTEAFF
>TRBV20-1|14|TRBJ1-3|-
CSAPPGHSGNTIYF
>TRBV7-2|14|TRBJ1-5|-
CASSLGLSNQPQHF
>TRBV12-3/TRBV12-4|15|TRBJ1-2|-
CASSPRAGLRYGYTF
>TRBV14|16|TRBJ2-1|TRBD2
CASSEPSGGGPDEQFF
>TRBV5-1|15|TRBJ2-6|-
CASSPQGNGANVLTF
>TRBV20-1|16|TRBJ2-1|-
CSARTLVGRGYNEQFF
>TRBV10-3|12|TRBJ2-7|-
CAISTETYEQYF
>TRBV5-1|16|TRBJ2-2|-
CASSRSIADQSGELFF
>TRBV20-1|15|TRBJ2-7|TRBD1
CSARAPTGRTHEQYF
>TRBV5-1|14|TRBJ2-2|-
CASSAGLLTGELFF
>TRBV3-1|14|TRBJ2-7|-
CASSRATGVYEQYF
>TRBV29-1|11|TRBJ2-1|-
CSVEESHEQFF
>TRBV29-1|12|TRBJ2-3|-
CSVVYSGDTQYF
>TRBV6-5|15|TRBJ2-7|TRBD1
CASSYGSGGSYEQYF
>TRBV28|19|TRBJ1-4|TRBD1
CASSLSGQGLGLANEKLFF
>TRBV21-1|18|TRBJ2-1|-
CASSKTACPLSSYNEQFF
>TRBV7-2|13|TRBJ2-7|-
CASSVGISSGQYF
>TRBV7-2|15|TRBJ2-7|-
CASSSGTTPTYEQYF
>TRBV28|14|TRBJ2-5|TRBD1
CASRGDRDQETQYF
>TRBV20-1|15|TRBJ2-7|-
CSAPKAHLNWDEQYF
>TRBV20-1|14|TRBJ2-1|-
CSASLRVSGNEQFF